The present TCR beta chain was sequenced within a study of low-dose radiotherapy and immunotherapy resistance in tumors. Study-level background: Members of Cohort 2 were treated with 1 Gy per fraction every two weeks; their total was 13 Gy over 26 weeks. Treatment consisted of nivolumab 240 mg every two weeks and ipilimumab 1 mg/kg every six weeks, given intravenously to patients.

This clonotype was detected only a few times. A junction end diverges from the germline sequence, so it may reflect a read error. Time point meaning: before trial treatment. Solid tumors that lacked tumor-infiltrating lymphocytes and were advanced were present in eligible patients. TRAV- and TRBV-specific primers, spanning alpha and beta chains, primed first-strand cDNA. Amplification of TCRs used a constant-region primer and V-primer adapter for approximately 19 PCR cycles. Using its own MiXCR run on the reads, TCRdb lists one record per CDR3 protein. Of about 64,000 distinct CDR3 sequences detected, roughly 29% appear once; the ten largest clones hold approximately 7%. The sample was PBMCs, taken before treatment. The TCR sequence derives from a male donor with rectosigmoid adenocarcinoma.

For the CDR3, the DNA is TGTGCCAGCAGCTTGGCTAGCAGAGAGACCCAGTACTTC. It codes for CASSLASRETQYF. The chain recombines TRBV5-3 with TRBJ2-5; D possibly corresponds to TRBD2 (5 bases). TRBV5-3 is reported as an ORF; its role is uncertain. The CDR3 loop spans 13 amino acids.